The source of this TCR beta chain is a study of CD8+CD57+ T cells in acquired aplastic anemia. For the study at large: Reads per healthy sample averaged roughly 9.9 million (CD4+) and 11 million to 12 million (CD8+).

According to the study, genomic DNA was the template for TCR beta VDJ and CDR3 profiling. Each CDR3 protein is one row after TCRdb ran MiXCR on the reads. The top ten clones hold roughly 1.1% of a sample with about 210,000 distinct CDR3 sequences, roughly 35% of them seen once. Losses at the gene ends were 3 bases for V and 9 bases for J; bases not matched to a gene: 7. CDR3 length: 14 residues. This clonotype was observed a few times. This clonotype was sampled from a human donor in good health, serving as a control. The sample taken for sequencing was sorted CD4+, CD8+, or CD8+CD57+ T cells (not recorded which) from PBMCs. The rearrangement joins TRBV12-3 or TRBV12-4 to TRBJ2-5; 10 bases line up with TRBD2. The DNA for the CDR3 is TGTGCCAGCAGTTTCTTGGCTAGCGGGGGAGCCCAGTACTTC. It encodes CASSFLASGGAQYF.